The 27 T cell receptor beta chains reported below all come from one sample, sequenced in a study of CD8 T cells in ankylosing spondylitis. MiXCR, applied by TCRdb to the 5' RACE reads, yields one record per CDR3 protein. The sample carries some 840,000 distinct CDR3 sequences, about an eighth recorded once. These receptors are not linked to any known antigen. Study results and caveats: A TCR beta motif of under 10 highly homologous variants appeared characteristic of ankylosing spondylitis blood.

The specimen sequenced was blood, either unsorted or a sorted T cell fraction (not recorded which). The receptor source for this set is a male donor with ankylosing spondylitis.

In this sample, this clonotype turned up a few times. The chain carries TRBV5-4 and TRBJ1-1; possibly TRBD1 for D (5 bases). V shed 4 bases and J shed 4 bases, with 11 bases lying between them. Looked up from germline, CDR1 is SGHNT and CDR2 is YYREEE (reference sequence). The CDR3 has 13 residues. CDR3 DNA sequence: TGTGCCAGCAGCCGCCGACAGTTCACTGAAGCTTTCTTT. Amino acid sequence: CASSRRQFTEAFF.

V gene TRBV10-3 combines with J gene TRBJ2-7; D assignment may be TRBD1 or TRBD2 (5 bases each). Trimming took off 3 bases at V and 7 bases at J, with 16 bases between the two ends. The CDR3 totals 14 residues. Germline-derived CDR1 and CDR2 are ENHRY and SYGVKD. CDR3 amino acids: CAISEPGRTLEQYF. In DNA, the CDR3 is TGTGCCATCAGTGAACCGGGACGTACCCTAGAGCAGTACTTC.

V gene TRBV5-1 combines with J gene TRBJ2-7; D is perhaps TRBD2 (6 bases). Trimming took off 0 bases at V and 4 bases at J, with 11 bases between the two ends. The germline CDR1 and CDR2 sequences are SGHRS and YFSETQ. This CDR3 comprises 14 residues. The CDR3 DNA follows: TGCGCCAGCAGCTTGGATCCAGGGAGGTACGAGCAGTACTTC. This codes for CASSLDPGRYEQYF.

This clonotype was seen many times. The rearrangement links TRBV24-1 to TRBJ1-1; weak D call: TRBD1 (6 bases). CDR1 and CDR2 (germline): KGHDR, SFDVKD. This CDR3 is built from 12 residues. Trimming took 6 bases from V and 3 from J, leaving 7 bases between them. The CDR3 nucleotides read TGTGCCACCAGTCACAGGGACACTGAAGCTTTCTTT. Its protein is CATSHRDTEAFF.

This clonotype came up a few times. The chain employs TRBV7-2 and TRBJ2-3; the D is unclear. This CDR3 is built from 13 residues. Germline CDR1 reads SGHTA; CDR2 reads FQGNSA. The ends were cut back, 3 bases at V and 4 bases at J, with 8 bases in the middle. CDR3 loop: CASSLWRADTQYF. CDR3 sequence (DNA): TGTGCCAGCAGCTTGTGGCGAGCAGATACGCAGTATTTT.

In regard to this clonotype: One end of the junction varies from germline; a read error may be responsible. The chain joins TRBV24-1 to TRBJ2-1, with 8 nucleotides matching TRBD2. Germline CDR1 and CDR2: KGHDR and SFDVKD. The CDR3 contains 15 residues. CDR3 sequence (DNA): TGTGCCACCAGTGAACCGGGACTAGGTTACAATGAGCAGCTCTTC. Translation gives CATSEPGLGYNEQLF.

Many counts were recorded for this clonotype. V usage is TRBV29-1 and J usage is TRBJ2-7; D is uncertain. V lost 2 bases and J lost 6, with 8 bases in between. Germline V CDR1 and CDR2: SQVTM, ANQGSEA. The CDR3 consists of 11 residues. In DNA form, the CDR3 reads TGCAGCGTTGAATTAATGAGCGAGCAGTACTTC. The encoded protein is CSVELMSEQYF.

This chain connects TRBV4-2 to TRBJ1-3; D ambiguous. CDR1 and CDR2 from the germline V gene are LGHNA and YNFKEQ. V gave up 0 bases and J gave up 2 bases, with 14 bases separating them. This CDR3 comprises 17 residues. CDR3 DNA: TGTGCCAGCAGCCAAGAGGTAACGGCAGCTGCTGGAAACACCATATATTTT. Its protein is CASSQEVTAAAGNTIYF.

This clonotype was seen a handful of times. The genes are TRBV20-1 and TRBJ2-3; 7 nucleotides match TRBD2. V trimming: 4 bases; J trimming: 2 bases; junction bases outside the gene matches: 6. The CDR3 has 14 amino acids. Germline CDR1 reads DFQATT; CDR2 reads SNEGSKA (reference sequence). In nucleotides, the CDR3 is TGCAGTGCTAACCGAGCGGGGATCACAGATACGCAGTATTTT. Its translation is CSANRAGITDTQYF.

This clonotype was detected ten times or more. The chain employs TRBV20-1 and TRBJ2-3; TRBD1 matches 8 bases. The CDR3 consists of 14 residues. Losses at the gene ends were 3 bases for V and 2 bases for J; bases not matched to a gene: 4. Germline CDR1 is DFQATT and CDR2 is SNEGSKA (reference sequence). CDR3 nucleotide sequence: TGCAGTGCTAGCTACAGGGGGACCACAGATACGCAGTATTTT. This sequence encodes CSASYRGTTDTQYF.

This clonotype was detected only a few times. This chain links TRBV2 with TRBJ1-1; D gene ambiguous. Trimming stripped 7 bases from V and 5 bases from J, with 14 bases between. CDR3 length equals 13 residues. Germline V CDR1 and CDR2: SNHLY, FYNNEI. Here the CDR3 reads CASNKGHETEAFF. CDR3 in DNA: TGTGCCAGCAATAAGGGTCACGAGACTGAAGCTTTCTTT.

The chain uses TRBV20-1 and TRBJ2-7; TRBD1 agrees at 8 bases. The V gene's germline CDR1 is DFQATT and CDR2 SNEGSKA (reference sequence). After removal of 6 bases from V and 5 bases from J, the junction contained 9 bases not matched to a gene. The CDR3 covers 13 residues. CDR3 region: CSAKDRVNHEQYF. Written as DNA, the CDR3 is TGCAGTGCCAAGGACAGGGTGAATCACGAGCAGTACTTC.

The rearrangement joins TRBV7-6 to TRBJ1-1; tentatively, D is TRBD1 (6 bases). CDR1 and CDR2 (germline): SGHVS, FNYEAQ. The CDR3 runs to 15 residues. V was cut by 1 base and J by 4 bases, with 13 bases left in between. Here the CDR3 reads CASSLGVGGATEAFF. In DNA form, the CDR3 reads TGTGCCAGCAGCTTAGGGGTGGGGGGGGCCACTGAAGCTTTCTTT.

This clonotype was counted a few times. The chain recombines TRBV4-3 with TRBJ2-5; TRBD2 is a possible D gene (7 bases). Germline loops: CDR1 LGHNA, CDR2 YSLEER. V lost 2 bases to trimming and J lost 2 bases, with 12 bases between them. The CDR3 has 15 residues. CDR3 nucleotide sequence: TGCGCCAGCAGCCAAAGGGGGGGAACTCAAGAGACCCAGTACTTC. Its translation is CASSQRGGTQETQYF.

The V gene is TRBV7-2, the J gene TRBJ2-7; unclear D gene. Germline V lookup: CDR1 SGHTA, CDR2 FQGNSA. This CDR3 has 14 amino acids. V shed 6 bases and J shed 2 bases, with 14 bases lying between them. CDR3 protein: CASSQAVETYEQYF. DNA for the CDR3: TGTGCCAGCAGTCAGGCCGTGGAGACCTACGAGCAGTACTTC.

This clonotype was detected only a few times. The chain employs TRBV18 and TRBJ2-5, with D possibly matching TRBD1 (5 bases). V gave up 2 bases and J gave up 4 bases, with 11 bases separating them. This CDR3 comprises 14 residues. Germline loops: CDR1 KGHSH, CDR2 LQKENI. Here the CDR3 reads CASSPNQGRETQYF. For the CDR3, the DNA is TGTGCCAGCTCACCAAACCAGGGCCGAGAGACCCAGTACTTC.

This clonotype was detected a few times. The V gene is TRBV9, the J gene TRBJ2-1, with D hard to call. This CDR3 spans 15 amino acids. Trimming stripped 1 base from V and 6 bases from J, with 14 bases between. Germline V gene lookup returns CDR1 SGDLS and CDR2 YYNGEE. CDR3 in amino acids: CASSVRASKGNEQFF. CDR3 sequence (DNA): TGTGCCAGCAGCGTAAGGGCAAGCAAGGGCAATGAGCAGTTCTTC.

The chain carries TRBV29-1 and TRBJ2-7, with D uncertain. Trimming removed 4 bases at V and 4 bases at J, with 14 bases between. The CDR3 is 13 residues long. The germline gives CDR1 SQVTM, CDR2 ANQGSEA. The CDR3 loop reads CSVVTDGIYEQYF. The CDR3, as DNA: TGCAGCGTTGTAACAGACGGCATTTACGAGCAGTACTTC.

The J gene is TRBJ2-1, the V gene TRBV7-6; TRBD2 aligns across 13 bases. This CDR3 region has 17 residues. The junction had 3 bases not matched to a gene; V was cut back by 4 bases and J by 0 bases. Looked up from germline, CDR1 is SGHVS and CDR2 is FNYEAQ. CDR3 nucleotides: TGTGCCAGCAGCTCAAGGACTAGCGGGAGCTCCTACAATGAGCAGTTCTTC. Translated, it gives CASSSRTSGSSYNEQFF. The entire variable domain, with the rest obtained from reference TRBV7-6 and TRBJ2-1, is as follows: GAGVSQSPRYKVTKRGQDVALRCDPISGHVSLYWYRQALGQGPEFLTYFNYEAQQDKSGLPNDRFSAERPEGSISTLTIQRTEQRDSAMYRCASSSRTSGSSYNEQFFGPGTRLTVL.

This clonotype came up many times. The chain links TRBV29-1 to TRBJ2-7; 10 nucleotides line up with TRBD2. This CDR3 contains 13 residues. V was pared by 6 bases and J by 6 bases, with 8 bases of the junction left unmatched. Germline V CDR1 and CDR2: SQVTM, ANQGSEA. The CDR3 here is CSVSGRANTEQYF. In DNA form, the CDR3 reads TGCAGCGTGAGCGGGAGGGCCAATACCGAGCAGTACTTC.

This clonotype was found many times. CDR3 nucleotide sequence: TGTGCCAGCAGCCCAACCTACCCCTCCGTCAACTACAATGAGCAGTTCTTC. This gives the protein CASSPTYPSVNYNEQFF. This rearrangement joins TRBV7-8 to TRBJ2-1; unclear D gene. The V end lost 5 bases, the J end lost 3 bases, and 20 bases lay between the germline ends. This CDR3 contains 17 residues. Per the germline V gene, CDR1 is SGHVS and CDR2 is FQNEAQ.

V is TRBV6-5 and J is TRBJ2-7; the D gene is possibly TRBD1 (5 bases). This CDR3 is built from 15 residues. Trimming shortened V by 0 bases and J by 3 bases, and 12 bases separated the two germline ends. Germline CDR1 is MNHEY and CDR2 is SVGAGI. The CDR3 sequence is CASSYSGQGFYEQYF. The CDR3 DNA reads TGTGCCAGCAGTTACTCCGGTCAGGGATTCTACGAGCAGTACTTC.

This clonotype was seen a few times. CDR3 region: CASSRTGETSGGLTDTQYF. CDR3 in DNA: TGCGCCAGCAGCCGGACAGGAGAGACTAGCGGGGGTCTCACAGATACGCAGTATTTT. The chain has TRBV10-2 and TRBJ2-3; 12 bases map to TRBD2. This CDR3 comprises 19 residues. V lost 6 bases to trimming and J lost 2 bases; unmatched junction nucleotides: 15. Per the germline V gene, CDR1 is WSHSY and CDR2 is SAAADI.

A few counts support this clonotype. The chain's CDR3 is CASSPLDRDYGYTF. The CDR3 DNA reads TGTGCCAGCAGCCCTCTGGACAGGGATTATGGCTACACCTTC. The gene calls are TRBV9 and TRBJ1-2, with 8 bases fitting TRBD1. J was trimmed by 5 bases and V by 4 bases; bases with no gene match: 7. The CDR3 loop spans 14 amino acids. From germline, CDR1 is SGDLS and CDR2 YYNGEE.

The chain uses TRBV7-6 and TRBJ2-7, with TRBD1 as a possible D gene (6 bases). CDR3 size: 14 residues. V lost 4 bases, J lost 2 bases, and 12 bases lay in between. Per the germline V gene, CDR1 is SGHVS and CDR2 is FNYEAQ. CDR3 protein: CASSSPGTTYEQYF. The CDR3 nucleotides read TGTGCCAGCAGCTCGCCGGGGACAACCTACGAGCAGTACTTC.

This clonotype was seen a handful of times. The chain has TRBV5-6 and TRBJ2-1; D assignment may be TRBD1 or TRBD2 (6 bases each). The V end was cut by 4 bases, the J end by 2 bases, with 13 bases between. The CDR3 contains 15 residues. Germline CDR1 reads SGHDT; CDR2 reads YYEEEE. DNA of the CDR3: TGTGCCAGCAGCCCTCTGAGGGGGGCCTACAATGAGCAGTTCTTC. Translated: CASSPLRGAYNEQFF.

V gene TRBV24-1 combines with J gene TRBJ2-1; 9 positions agree with TRBD2. The V and J ends lost 11 bases and 1 base, in that order; junction bases with no gene match: 2. The CDR3 covers 13 residues. Germline-derived CDR1 and CDR2 are KGHDR and SFDVKD. The CDR3 spells CANSGRSYNEQFF. The CDR3, as DNA: TGTGCCAACAGCGGGAGGTCCTACAATGAGCAGTTCTTC.